The 8 T cell receptor beta chains below all came from one sample that was sequenced in a study of PD-1 blockade in classical Hodgkin lymphoma. Each patient's relapse followed autologous stem cell transplantation, and brentuximab vedotin exposure varied. Sequencing used immunoSEQ multiplex PCR; TCRdb keeps in-frame clones, though not all of them. The sample yields about 12,000 clones, around nine tenths seen once. The sequencing used peripheral blood mononuclear cells (PBMCs), collected at baseline. All receptors come from a human donor with classical Hodgkin lymphoma.

This chain uses TRBV30 with TRBJ1-3; D uncertain. CDR1 and CDR2 (germline): GTSNPN, SVGIG (reference sequence). V lost 0 bases and J lost 0, with 6 bases in between. This CDR3 is built from 14 residues. The CDR3 coding sequence is TGTGCCTGGAGTGTGTCCAGCTCTGGAAACACCATATATTTT. Translation: CAWSVSSSGNTIYF.

This clone was detected only once. The genes are TRBV7-2 and TRBJ1-2, with 7 bases fitting TRBD1. The CDR3 runs to 14 residues. Germline assignment: CDR1 SGHTA and CDR2 FQGNSA. Unmatched junction bases numbered 7, after V lost 5 bases and J lost 4 bases. The CDR3 DNA is TGTGCCAGCAGCATCCTCGACAGGGCCTATGGCTACACCTTC. This gives the protein CASSILDRAYGYTF.

The CDR3 bases are TGTGCCAGCAGTTTTTTAGTCTCGAGCTCCTACGAGCAGTACTTC. Translating gives CASSFLVSSSYEQYF. The chain couples TRBV28 to TRBJ2-7, with D unclear. The CDR3 runs to 15 residues. The V and J ends lost 3 bases and 0 bases respectively, with 12 bases between them. The germline gives CDR1 MDHEN, CDR2 SYDVKM.

For this clone: This sample also contains other DNA sequences that code for the same CDR3. V gene TRBV5-1 combines with J gene TRBJ1-2, with TRBD1 as a possible D gene (5 bases). Trimming removed 5 bases from V and 4 bases from J, with 15 bases in between. The CDR3 is 14 amino acids. Germline CDR1 is SGHRS and CDR2 is YFSETQ. The CDR3 sequence: CASRSHTGLYGYTF. In nucleotides, the CDR3 is TGCGCCAGCAGATCTCATACAGGCCTCTATGGCTACACCTTC.

The V and J genes are TRBV10-3 and TRBJ1-4; D is ambiguous. Germline CDR1 and CDR2: ENHRY and SYGVKD. CDR3 size: 13 residues. The V gene lost 6 bases and the J gene lost 7 bases, with 12 bases spanning the gap. The CDR3 region has the DNA TGTGCCATCAGGTCAGGACGTTTTGAAAAACTGTTTTTT. Amino acid sequence: CAIRSGRFEKLFF.

This rearrangement joins TRBV5-4 to TRBJ2-7; 11 bases align to TRBD1. This CDR3 region has 14 residues. Germline CDR1 SGHNT, CDR2 YYREEE (reference sequence). V was pared by 5 bases and J by 5 bases, with 6 bases of the junction left unmatched. CDR3 sequence reads: CASRGQGVWNEQYF. For the CDR3, the DNA is TGTGCCAGCAGGGGACAGGGGGTTTGGAACGAGCAGTACTTC. Combining the CDR3 with reference TRBV5-4 and TRBJ2-7 gives the whole variable domain ETGVTQSPTHLIKTRGQQVTLRCSSQSGHNTVSWYQQALGQGPQFIFQYYREEENGRGNFPPRFSGLQFPNYSSELNVNALELDDSALYLCASRGQGVWNEQYFGPGTRLTVT.

The chain has TRBV6-5 and TRBJ2-7, with 9 bases matching TRBD2. The CDR3 contains 15 residues. Germline V gene sequence: CDR1 MNHEY, CDR2 SVGAGI. The V and J ends lost 4 bases and 6 bases, in that order; junction bases with no gene match: 10. CDR3 DNA sequence: TGTGCCAGCAGTTTCGCTAGCGGGACTGTTGGCGAGCAGTACTTC. Translation: CASSFASGTVGEQYF.

The chain combines TRBV5-1 with TRBJ2-7, with a weak D call TRBD2 (5 bases). The J call is in doubt because the DNA end fits TRBJ2-1 better. CDR1 is SGHRS and CDR2 is YFSETQ in the germline V gene. The CDR3 consists of 18 residues. This CDR3 is CASWVFGGGNSSYNEQFF. The CDR3 coding sequence is TGCGCCAGCTGGGTTTTCGGAGGCGGCAACAGCTCCTACAATGAGCAGTTCTTC.